This T cell receptor (beta chain) was sequenced in a study of shared clonotypes between healthy human individuals. Points from the study as a whole: Depth was large, yet rarefaction showed that sorted-subset sequencing was incomplete. Memory subsets generally showed lower estimated richness than naive subsets.

Worth noting for this clone: The antigen remains undetermined.

Some 27,000 T cell genomes, or approximately 200 ng DNA, went into the sorted-subset replicate PCRs. TCRdb's table, derived via immunoSEQ multiplex PCR, lists solely in-frame clones and lacks some. The sample lists roughly 2.5 million clones; around 94% were seen once. Everyone who donated was a Caucasian adult who lived in Nashville, Tennessee. Germline CDR1 and CDR2: MNHEY and SMNVEV (reference sequence). There are 13 residues in the CDR3. With 5 bases removed from V and 5 bases from J, the gap between germline ends came to 12 bases. The chain recombines TRBV27 with TRBJ1-2; no clear D gene. The source material was naive CD4+ T cells sorted from blood. The subset: CD45RA+ positively selected. This sequence originates from a young man in good health. The CDR3 DNA follows: TGTGCCAGCAGTCCTCGGTTCGGGTATGGCTACACCTTC. This sequence encodes CASSPRFGYGYTF.